This entry describes one TCR beta chain. Its cognate antigen is unknown. The data originate from a study of shared clonotypes between healthy human individuals. Source study methods: Junction-only immunoSEQ data arrived without quality scores, meaning filtering differed. Here immunoSEQ multiplex PCR was the method, and the copy in TCRdb shows in-frame clones only, minus some. V and J calls and clone size are given by that table; D and trimming were obtained from the DNA. The data show about 2,200,000 clones, about 92% seen once. As defined, naive CD8 cells were CD45RO-negative and positively selected for CCR7, with terminally differentiated effector memory CD45RA+ cells excluded. Germline V gene lookup returns CDR1 MNHEY and CDR2 SVGAGI. V shed 5 bases, J shed 7 bases, and the junction held 4 bases outside the gene matches. There are 13 residues in the CDR3. Study conclusions and caveats: Memory subsets generally showed lower estimated richness than naive subsets. Among non-shared clonotypes, generation probabilities were lower than among those shared by all four donors. The authors sampled blood alone, and tissue repertoires likely differ.

The chain uses TRBV6-5 and TRBJ2-1; 8 bases align to TRBD2. Sequenced: naive CD8+ T cells from PBMCs. The TCR originated in a man between 18 and 35 years old in good health. Some clones in this sample may be carry-over from other donors' samples. CDR3 in amino acids: CASSDLAGNEQFF. The CDR3 region has the DNA TGTGCCAGCAGTGATTTAGCGGGAAATGAGCAGTTCTTC.